This TCR beta chain was captured in a study of T cell responses to AZD1222 COVID-19 vaccine (dated by TCRdb to the early 2020s). The study in broad terms: AZD1222 recipients with second doses at about 4 weeks or about 12 weeks were pooled, because spike-specific TCR depth and breadth did not differ between schedules. Trial participants were enrolled into age subgroups of 18-55, 56-69 and 70-plus years, which contained around 150, 28 and 57 TCR-sequenced participants, respectively. A total of around 240 trial participants underwent TCR sequencing, of whom nearly 210 received two doses of AZD1222 and about 25 received two doses of the MenACWY control vaccine. General study outcomes and caveats: Participants were mostly white British and included more females than males, and it was suggested by the authors that clonal diversity may have been underestimated. After two AZD1222 doses, spike-specific TCR breadth and depth were significantly higher than at day 0 and than in MenACWY recipients. CD4 TCRs associated with the vaccine covered the entire spike protein, and the dominant responses were in regions 160-218 and 743-854. Nearly half of unique spike-specific TCRs reportedly recognized epitopes outside regions mutated in the B.1.351 and B.1.1.7 variants. Because no day 14 peak-response samples were available, the repertoires could be characterized only after the peak T cell response. Conclusions about previously exposed vaccinees are limited because only six or seven AZD1222 recipients were SARS-CoV-2 seropositive at baseline. In the small 56-69-year group, the increase in depth fell short of significance, most likely because of low power.

The CDR3 regions of human TCRbeta chains were subjected to immunosequencing. As for the authors' bioinformatics: TCRs in the repertoires were compared against a reference library of SARS-CoV-2-specific TCRs that had been generated with the MIRA antigen-specificity platform. Breadth meant the fraction of unique TCRs that were SARS-CoV-2-associated, whereas depth meant the fraction of total T cells that were SARS-CoV-2-associated. Using the MIRA data, each spike-specific TCR was assigned both to the spike region to which the TCR was reactive and to a CD4 or CD8 class. Log10-transformed breadth and depth values were compared by one-way ANOVA with Sidak's multiple comparisons tests. Not all clones reach the TCRdb copy of this immuneACCESS table, which keeps in-frame sequences only. Checked studies attribute under half of the gap to unresolved V genes and leave the rest unexplained. V, J and clone size are those of that table, while D and trimming were read from the DNA. In all, the sample holds more than 100,000 clones, and about 85% of those were seen once. The ten top clones hold 6.2% of the sample.

V loses 4 bases at its end and J loses 0 bases; junction bases beyond the gene matches: 4. Based on the germline V gene, the CDR1 and CDR2 sequences are SGHRS and YFSETQ. The CDR3 holds 16 amino acids from the cysteine to the phenylalanine. CDR3 DNA only is kept here, 48 bases in frame from base 1. This clone is a singleton in its sample. The antigen it binds to is not known. No base-level quality is on record; no much larger clone is a single base apart. In light of the paper, this sample's time point label describes: baseline before first vaccination. The vaccinee samples were drawn from two UK trials, COV001 and COV002, one of which was a single-blind randomized controlled phase 2/3 trial testing AZD1222 (ChAdOx1 nCoV-19) in healthy adults. Trial participant PBMC samples were collected at day 0 and day 28 after the second dose for TCRbeta chain sequencing.

The material sequenced was peripheral blood, taken on day 0 of AZD1222 vaccination. This clonotype was sampled from an adult in good health. The sequence joins TRBV5-1 to TRBJ2-2; 9 junctional bases match TRBD2. CDR3 sequence: CASSPGLATNTGELFF. The sequence in DNA is TGCGCCAGCAGCCCCGGACTAGCGACGAACACCGGGGAGCTGTTTTTT.